The source of this T cell receptor (beta chain) is a study of T-cell reconstitution after alpha-beta-depleted transplantation in children. Only a few counts were recorded for this clonotype. The V gene's germline CDR1 is SGDLS and CDR2 YYNGEE. Trimming took 4 bases from V and 12 from J; bases not matched to a gene: 10. This CDR3 spans 15 amino acids. Unique molecular identifiers were incorporated during preparation of the TCRbeta library. TCRdb called the PCR reads again in MiXCR, with one record for every CDR3 protein. The sample consists of about 400,000 distinct CDR3 sequences, roughly 20% of them appearing once.

The source of this sequence is a human donor who donated a stem cell graft to a child with acute myeloid leukemia. This specimen consisted of PBMCs from the stem cell graft donor, obtained from the stem cell graft. V gene TRBV9 combines with J gene TRBJ2-1; 13 bases map to TRBD2. The CDR3 sequence is CASSPWTSGGAGQFF. The CDR3 bases are TGTGCCAGCAGCCCCTGGACTAGCGGGGGAGCAGGGCAGTTCTTC.